A selection of T cell receptor beta chains follows, all from one sample in a study of blood T cell repertoires in COVID-19. Sequencing used immunoSEQ multiplex PCR; TCRdb keeps in-frame clones, though not all of them. This sample carries about 400,000 clones, more than 85% of them seen once, and the ten largest clones take under 3%. The sequencing sample was made of peripheral blood. The source is a human donor in a cohort sampled during active COVID-19. The CDR3 runs from the conserved cysteine through the conserved F or W. A D gene is named only where the DNA matches it firmly. Clone size is given for some rows only: seen once, a few or many times, or a class if the clone is expanded.

CDR3 length,clone size,J gene,D gene,V gene,CDR3 protein,CDR3 DNA
15,NA,TRBJ1-1,TRBD1,TRBV7-9,CASSLTGGWNTEAFF,TGTGCCAGCAGCTTAACAGGGGGATGGAACACTGAAGCTTTCTTT
15,NA,TRBJ2-3,NA,TRBV7-2,CASSFGSWGTDTQYF,TGTGCCAGCAGCTTCGGGTCATGGGGCACAGATACGCAGTATTTT
14,NA,TRBJ2-3,TRBD1,TRBV30,CAWSGGQGVDTQYF,TGTGCCTGGAGTGGGGGACAGGGTGTAGATACGCAGTATTTT
14,NA,TRBJ2-1,NA,TRBV6-6,CASLRDTSYNEQFF,TGTGCCAGCCTCCGGGACACCTCCTACAATGAGCAGTTCTTC
14,NA,TRBJ2-2,NA,TRBV28,CATRIGGVAGELFF,TGTGCCACAAGAATCGGCGGAGTCGCCGGGGAGCTGTTTTTT
18,NA,TRBJ2-5,TRBD2,TRBV7-9,CASSSLLAGGLLEETQYF,TGTGCCAGCAGCTCTCTCCTAGCGGGGGGTCTCCTCGAGGAGACCCAGTACTTC
14,NA,TRBJ1-5,NA,TRBV7-2,CASSFPGLNQPQHF,TGTGCCAGCAGCTTTCCCGGTCTCAATCAGCCCCAGCATTTT
13,NA,TRBJ2-5,TRBD2,TRBV11-2,CASAPLAEGTQYF,TGTGCCAGCGCACCGCTAGCGGAGGGGACCCAGTACTTC
17,NA,TRBJ2-5,NA,TRBV4-1,CASSQGGASLRGETQYF,TGCGCCAGCAGCCAAGGGGGAGCCTCACTAAGAGGGGAGACCCAGTACTTC
18,NA,TRBJ2-5,TRBD2,TRBV7-6,CASSLQAGGPVDYETQYF,TGTGCCAGCAGCTTACAGGCGGGAGGGCCCGTCGATTATGAGACCCAGTACTTC
17,once,TRBJ2-1,TRBD2,TRBV28,CASSPHLSSGIENEQFF,TGTGCCAGCAGCCCCCACCTCTCCAGCGGGATCGAAAATGAGCAGTTCTTC
14,NA,TRBJ1-2,NA,TRBV2,CASSESGQGLGYTF,TGTGCCAGCAGTGAATCGGGTCAGGGGTTAGGCTACACCTTC
15,NA,TRBJ1-4,NA,TRBV19,CASSSHQGSGEKLFF,TGTGCCAGTAGCAGCCATCAGGGATCCGGGGAAAAACTGTTTTTT
15,NA,TRBJ2-1,TRBD2,TRBV2,CASSLGGDSYNEQFF,TGTGCCAGCTCGCTGGGGGGGGACTCCTACAATGAGCAGTTCTTC
16,NA,TRBJ1-3,TRBD1,TRBV4-1,CASSPGTGSSGNTIYF,TGCGCCAGCAGCCCGGGGACAGGTAGCTCTGGAAACACCATATATTTT
15,NA,TRBJ1-2,NA,TRBV6-5,CASSYYQRENYGYTF,TGTGCCAGCAGTTACTACCAAAGGGAGAACTATGGCTACACCTTC
15,once,TRBJ1-5,TRBD1,TRBV7-2,CASSLEGAANQPQHF,TGTGCCAGCAGCTTAGAGGGGGCCGCCAATCAGCCCCAGCATTTT
16,NA,TRBJ2-3,TRBD1,TRBV7-9,CASSLDPGQGSDTQYF,TGTGCCAGCAGCTTAGACCCGGGACAGGGCTCAGATACGCAGTATTTT
16,NA,TRBJ1-5,TRBD1,TRBV7-9,CASSSLEGADHQPQHF,TGTGCCAGCAGCTCCCTGGAGGGGGCGGATCATCAGCCCCAGCATTTT
16,once,TRBJ2-1,TRBD2,TRBV11-1,CASSNKPGLAGHQQFF,TGTGCCAGCAGCAATAAGCCGGGACTAGCGGGCCACCAGCAGTTCTTC
18,NA,TRBJ2-6,TRBD1,TRBV5-4,CASSLGGQGASGANVLTF,TGTGCCAGCAGCTTGGGTGGACAGGGGGCGAGTGGGGCCAACGTCCTGACTTTC
15,NA,TRBJ2-5,NA,TRBV18,CASSPRIADQETQYF,TGTGCCAGCTCACCCCGCATAGCGGATCAAGAGACCCAGTACTTC
15,NA,TRBJ2-3,NA,TRBV27,CASSLSGGATDTQYF,TGTGCCAGCAGTTTATCAGGGGGGGCCACAGATACGCAGTATTTT
13,NA,TRBJ1-2,NA,TRBV7-9,CASSLPGIYGYTF,TGTGCCAGCAGCCTCCCAGGGATCTATGGCTACACCTTC
15,NA,TRBJ2-6,NA,TRBV5-1,CASSISSPGANVLTF,TGCGCCAGCAGCATTTCGTCTCCTGGGGCCAACGTCCTGACTTTC
14,NA,TRBJ2-7,NA,TRBV25-1,CASSDGSRGHEQYF,TGTGCCAGCAGTGACGGTAGCAGGGGACACGAGCAGTACTTC
11,NA,TRBJ1-2,NA,TRBV7-9,CASRHKSGYTF,TGTGCCAGCAGACACAAAAGTGGCTACACCTTC
13,NA,TRBJ2-3,NA,TRBV24-1,CATSAGSTDTQYF,TGTGCCACCAGTGCCGGTAGCACAGATACGCAGTATTTT
15,NA,TRBJ2-7,NA,TRBV7-9,CASSLALTGHYEQYF,TGTGCCAGCAGCTTAGCCTTGACAGGTCACTACGAGCAGTACTTC
16,NA,TRBJ2-7,NA,TRBV21-1,CASSSEKSSGRHEQYF,TGTGCCAGCAGCAGTGAGAAGTCTAGCGGGAGACACGAGCAGTACTTC
16,NA,TRBJ2-2,TRBD2,TRBV7-2,CASSRGTSLNTGELFF,TGTGCCAGCAGCCGCGGGACTAGCCTCAACACCGGGGAGCTGTTTTTT
17,NA,TRBJ2-3,TRBD1,TRBV9,CASSDNHRDRDTDTQYF,TGTGCCAGCAGCGATAACCACCGGGACAGGGACACAGATACGCAGTATTTT
17,once,TRBJ2-5,NA,TRBV5-6,CASSRLVGDVYSETQYF,TGTGCCAGCAGCCGCCTAGTTGGTGACGTGTACTCGGAGACCCAGTACTTC
16,NA,TRBJ1-6,NA,TRBV13,CASSSRVGGAQSPLHF,TGTGCCAGCAGCTCCCGGGTTGGGGGGGCGCAATCACCCCTCCACTTT
14,NA,TRBJ1-2,TRBD1,TRBV5-6,CASSPYDRVDGYTF,TGTGCCAGCAGCCCCTATGACAGGGTGGATGGCTACACCTTC
16,few,TRBJ2-7,NA,TRBV7-8,CASSLGRLVTSYEQYF,TGTGCCAGCAGCTTAGGCAGACTAGTTACGTCCTACGAGCAGTACTTC
15,NA,TRBJ2-3,NA,TRBV19,CASSMVARAADTQYF,TGTGCCAGTAGTATGGTAGCGCGGGCCGCAGATACGCAGTATTTT
15,NA,TRBJ2-1,TRBD2,TRBV24-1,CATSPGGRGYNEQFF,TGTGCCACCAGTCCTGGCGGGAGGGGATACAATGAGCAGTTCTTC
13,NA,TRBJ2-3,NA,TRBV20-1,CSASRVSTDTQYF,TGCAGTGCTAGTCGGGTTAGCACAGATACGCAGTATTTT
13,NA,TRBJ2-1,TRBD1,TRBV19,CASRPTGGYEQFF,TGTGCCAGTAGACCGACAGGGGGATATGAGCAGTTCTTC
16,NA,TRBJ2-2,NA,TRBV5-1,CASSLDGRANTGELFF,TGCGCCAGCAGCTTAGATGGCAGGGCCAACACCGGGGAGCTGTTTTTT
18,NA,TRBJ2-2,TRBD2,TRBV7-6,CASSSGLAGNANTGELFF,TGTGCCAGCAGCTCTGGACTAGCGGGGAACGCGAACACCGGGGAGCTGTTTTTT
15,NA,TRBJ1-1,TRBD1,TRBV27,CASVIRTGTNTEAFF,TGTGCCAGCGTAATACGGACAGGAACGAACACTGAAGCTTTCTTT
15,few,TRBJ2-2,NA,TRBV7-8,CASSLGGPGTGELFF,TGTGCCAGCAGCTTAGGGGGGCCGGGCACCGGGGAGCTGTTTTTT
14,NA,TRBJ2-7,TRBD1,TRBV19,CASSSDRGPYEQYF,TGTGCCAGTAGTTCCGACAGGGGGCCCTACGAGCAGTACTTC